This paragraph reports one TCR beta chain. The data were produced by immunoSEQ multiplex PCR, yet TCRdb's version contains in-frame clones alone and is incomplete. The sample contains over 150,000 clones, about 86% of which appear only once. The data originate from a study of blood T cell repertoires in COVID-19. Study details: T cells, B-cell-depleted T cells, or PBMCs supplied cDNA or gDNA.

The sequence derives from a woman aged 18-29 years who had recovered from COVID-19. The sequenced sample was peripheral blood.

In DNA form, the CDR3 reads TGTGCCAGCTCACCAGGACAGGCCACAGATACGCAGTATTTT. Translating it yields CASSPGQATDTQYF. V usage is TRBV18 and J usage is TRBJ2-3; 7 nucleotides agree with TRBD1. The CDR3 has 14 residues. The J segment lost 2 bases and the V segment lost 2 bases, leaving 1 base of the junction unmatched. Per germline, CDR1 KGHSH and CDR2 LQKENI.